Below are 5 T cell receptor beta chains sequenced from a single sample in a study of blood T cell repertoires in COVID-19. Assay: immunoSEQ multiplex PCR; the TCRdb copy retains only in-frame clones and omits some. Here the sample spans under 200,000 clones, about four fifths being singletons. Sequenced: peripheral blood. These receptor sequences come from a young man with active or convalescent COVID-19.

Concerning this clone: Other DNA sequences in the same sample also yield this CDR3. The chain links TRBV9 to TRBJ2-3, with 8 nucleotides matching TRBD2. V lost 0 bases and J lost 1; bases outside the gene matches: 1. CDR3 size: 15 residues. In germline, CDR1 is SGDLS, CDR2 YYNGEE. The CDR3 sequence: CASSVEAGGTDTQYF. Here the CDR3 DNA reads TGTGCCAGCAGCGTAGAAGCGGGGGGCACAGATACGCAGTATTTT.

This chain connects TRBV7-9 to TRBJ2-7, with a tentative D call TRBD1 (5 bases). Germline lookup yields CDR1 SEHNR and CDR2 FQNEAQ (reference sequence). This CDR3 is 17 amino acids long. Trimming cost V 1 base and J 2 bases, with 18 bases left between them. The CDR3 is CASSLGSDRMTAYEQYF. In DNA form, the CDR3 reads TGTGCCAGCAGCTTAGGCTCCGACAGAATGACCGCCTACGAGCAGTACTTC.

Only a few counts were recorded for this clone. The chain uses TRBV21-1 and TRBJ1-2; TRBD1, the table's D call, was not compared with the DNA. TRBV21-1 counts as a pseudogene. CDR3 length: 13 amino acids. In nucleotides, the CDR3 is TGTGCCAGCGGTTCAGAATACAACTATGGCTACACCTTC. Its translation: CASGSEYNYGYTF.

V usage is TRBV7-2 and J usage is TRBJ1-5; 8 nucleotides match TRBD1. The CDR3 extends over 15 amino acids. In germline, CDR1 is SGHTA, CDR2 FQGNSA. Trimming removed 1 base from V and 7 bases from J; junction bases left unmatched: 6. CDR3 amino acids: CASSLDAGGWQPQHF. CDR3 in DNA: TGTGCCAGCAGCTTAGACGCAGGGGGCTGGCAGCCCCAGCATTTT.

The chain joins TRBV20-1 to TRBJ2-3; the D gene is possibly TRBD2 (5 bases). Germline V gene lookup returns CDR1 DFQATT and CDR2 SNEGSKA (reference sequence). Between the trimmed V and J ends, which lost 3 bases and 3 bases, there was a span of 16 bases. The CDR3 is made up of 15 amino acids. The CDR3 sequence: CSASKGEVVTDTQYF. CDR3 in DNA: TGCAGTGCTAGTAAGGGAGAGGTTGTGACAGATACGCAGTATTTT.